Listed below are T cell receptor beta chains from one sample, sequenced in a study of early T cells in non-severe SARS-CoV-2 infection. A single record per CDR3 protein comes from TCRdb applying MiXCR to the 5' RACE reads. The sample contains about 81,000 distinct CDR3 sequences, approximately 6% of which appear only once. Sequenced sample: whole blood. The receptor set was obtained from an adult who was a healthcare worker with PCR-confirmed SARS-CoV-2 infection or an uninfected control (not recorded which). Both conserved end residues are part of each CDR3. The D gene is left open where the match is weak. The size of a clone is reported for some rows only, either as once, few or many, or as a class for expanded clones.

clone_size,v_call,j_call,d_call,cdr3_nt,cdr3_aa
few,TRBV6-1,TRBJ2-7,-,TGTGCCAGCAGTCGGGACTACGAGCAGTACTTC,CASSRDYEQYF
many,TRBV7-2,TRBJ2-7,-,TGTGCCAGCAGCTTAGTTGGGACCTCCTACGAGCAGTACTTC,CASSLVGTSYEQYF
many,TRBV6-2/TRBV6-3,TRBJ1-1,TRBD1,TGTGCCAGCGGACAGGGGCCCACTGAAGCTTTCTTT,CASGQGPTEAFF
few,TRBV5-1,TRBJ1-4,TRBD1,TGCGCCAGCAGCTTGGAGGGGGCTCAAGAAAAACTGTTTTTT,CASSLEGAQEKLFF
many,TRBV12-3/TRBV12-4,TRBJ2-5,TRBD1,TGTGCCAGCAGTTTAGATCGGACAGGTCTAGAGACCCAGTACTTC,CASSLDRTGLETQYF
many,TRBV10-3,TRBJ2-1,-,TGTGCCATCAGAAAGGACTCGAACAATGAGCAGTTCTTC,CAIRKDSNNEQFF
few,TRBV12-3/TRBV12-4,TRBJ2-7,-,TGTGCCAGCAGTTTAGCGAACTCCTACGAGCAGTACTTC,CASSLANSYEQYF
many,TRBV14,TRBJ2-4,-,TGTGCCAGCAGCCAAGCACTGGCGACAGCCAAAAACATTCAGTACTTC,CASSQALATAKNIQYF
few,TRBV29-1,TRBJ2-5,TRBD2,TGCAGCGTTGAAAAACTCCCCCGGGACTACAAACAAGAGACCCAGTACTTC,CSVEKLPRDYKQETQYF
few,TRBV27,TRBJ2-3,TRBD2,TGTGCCAGCACAGCGGGACTAGCTGGAGATACGCAGTATTTT,CASTAGLAGDTQYF
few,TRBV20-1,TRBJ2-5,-,TGCAGTGCTAGAGACGGAGGGGAAGAGACCCAGTACTTC,CSARDGGEETQYF
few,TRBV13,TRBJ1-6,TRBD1,TGTGCCAGCAGCTCCGGAGACAGGGGGCGCGTTTCACCCCTCCACTTT,CASSSGDRGRVSPLHF
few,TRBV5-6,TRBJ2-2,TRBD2,TGTGCCAGCAGCAAGGGACTAGCGGGAACCGGGGAGCTGTTTTTT,CASSKGLAGTGELFF
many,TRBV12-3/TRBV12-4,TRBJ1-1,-,TGTGCCAGCAGTTTTCGATCCGAGGGGGGTTTTGAAGCTTTCTTT,CASSFRSEGGFEAFF
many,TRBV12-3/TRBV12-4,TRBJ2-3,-,TGTGCCAGCAGTTTAGGCAGGACAGATACGCAGTATTTT,CASSLGRTDTQYF
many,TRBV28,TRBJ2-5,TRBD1,TGTGCCAGCAGCAACAGGGGGTCTAGTTCTGCGACCCAGTACTTC,CASSNRGSSSATQYF
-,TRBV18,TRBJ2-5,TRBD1,TGTGCCAGCTCACCACCGTCACAGGGGGAGACCCAGTACTTC,CASSPPSQGETQYF
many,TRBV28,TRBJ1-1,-,TGTGCCAGCATACGGAGGGGGGAGGGGTACACTGAAGCTTTCTTT,CASIRRGEGYTEAFF
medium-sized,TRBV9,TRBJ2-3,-,TGTGCCAGCAGCGCCTATCCAGATACGCAGTATTTT,CASSAYPDTQYF
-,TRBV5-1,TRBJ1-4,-,TGCGCCAGCAGCTTGGAATTGGGGTCGGGTGAAAAACTGTTTTTT,CASSLELGSGEKLFF
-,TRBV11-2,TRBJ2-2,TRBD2,TGTGCCAGCAGCCCACGACTAGCGGGGCGGACCGGGGAGCTGTTTTTT,CASSPRLAGRTGELFF
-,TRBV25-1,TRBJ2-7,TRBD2,TGTGCCAGCAGTGAGCCCCTTCTAGCGGGAGGGCCCTACGAGCAGTACTTC,CASSEPLLAGGPYEQYF
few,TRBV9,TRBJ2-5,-,TGTGCCAGCAGCGTAGGAGGGTACCAAGAGACCCAGTACTTC,CASSVGGYQETQYF
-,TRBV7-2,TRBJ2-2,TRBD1,TGTGCCAGCAGGGGGGACAGAAACCGTAACGGGGAGCTGTTTTTT,CASRGDRNRNGELFF
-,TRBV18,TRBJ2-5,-,TGTGCCAGCCCACCACTGGGGCCCGACAGTACACCAGGGGAGACCCAGTACTTC,CASPPLGPDSTPGETQYF
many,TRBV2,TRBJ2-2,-,TGTGCCAGCAGTGACAGGTTGAACACCGGGGAGCTGTTTTTT,CASSDRLNTGELFF
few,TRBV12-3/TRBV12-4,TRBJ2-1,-,TGTGCCAGCAGTTTAGTGGACAGCTACAATGAGCAGTTCTTC,CASSLVDSYNEQFF
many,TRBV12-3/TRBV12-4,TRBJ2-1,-,TGTGCCAGCAGTTTTGCACACAATGAGCAGTTCTTC,CASSFAHNEQFF
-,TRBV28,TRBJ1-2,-,TGTGCCAGCAGTTTACCCCCCGGTTCTAACTATGGCTACACCTTC,CASSLPPGSNYGYTF
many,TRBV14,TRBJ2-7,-,TGTGCCAGCAGCCAAGTTGGAGGGGCCCTCAGGGAGCAGTACTTC,CASSQVGGALREQYF
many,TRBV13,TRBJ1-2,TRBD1,TGTGCCAGCAGTCTGGACAGGTCTAACTATGGCTACACCTTC,CASSLDRSNYGYTF
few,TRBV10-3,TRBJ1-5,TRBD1,TGTGCCACTAAGGAGGGGGCCAGATTTGGGCCCCAGCATTTT,CATKEGARFGPQHF
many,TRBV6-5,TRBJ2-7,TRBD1,TGTGCCAGCAGAGCAGACAGGGGCCTGAACGAGCAGTACTTC,CASRADRGLNEQYF
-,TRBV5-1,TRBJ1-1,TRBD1,TGCGCCAGCAGCATACAGGGGACCGGTGAAGCTTTCTTT,CASSIQGTGEAFF
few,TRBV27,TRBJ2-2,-,TGTGCCAGCAGTTTCTCCCCGGGACGGACAAACACCGGGGAGCTGTTTTTT,CASSFSPGRTNTGELFF
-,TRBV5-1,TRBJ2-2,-,TGCGCCAGCAGCTTGAGAGGACAGACCGGGGAGCTGTTTTTT,CASSLRGQTGELFF
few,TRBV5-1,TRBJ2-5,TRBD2,TGCGCCAGCAGCTTGGAGGGACTAGAACAAGAGACCCAGTACTTC,CASSLEGLEQETQYF
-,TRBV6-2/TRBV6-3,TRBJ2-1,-,TGTGCCAGCAGGGAGGTGCCGGCCAGCCCCTTCTTC,CASREVPASPFF
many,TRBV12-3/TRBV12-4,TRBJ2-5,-,TGTGCCAGCAGCCCGACACGAGAGACCCAGTACTTC,CASSPTRETQYF
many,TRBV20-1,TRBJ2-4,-,TGCAGTGTCCCGTCGAAGGCCCGGCTCAAAAACATTCAGTACTTC,CSVPSKARLKNIQYF
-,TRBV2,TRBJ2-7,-,TGTGCCAGCACTAATGAACAGGCCTACGAGCAGTACTTC,CASTNEQAYEQYF
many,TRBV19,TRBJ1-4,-,TGTGCCACCCAGACCGGGACAACAAATGAAAAACTGTTTTTT,CATQTGTTNEKLFF
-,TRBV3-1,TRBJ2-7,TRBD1,TGTGCCAGCAGCTCGTCAGACAGGGGTTACGAGCAGTACTTC,CASSSSDRGYEQYF
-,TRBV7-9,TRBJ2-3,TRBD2,TGTGCCAGCAGCCTCTTAGCGGGAGGTAACACAGATACGCAGTATTTT,CASSLLAGGNTDTQYF
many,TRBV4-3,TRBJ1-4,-,TGCGCCAGCAGCCAAGACGGGTTGGGAAAACTGTTTTTT,CASSQDGLGKLFF
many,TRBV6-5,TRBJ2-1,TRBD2,TGTGCCAGCAGGAGAAGCGGGAGGAATAATGAGCAGTTCTTC,CASRRSGRNNEQFF
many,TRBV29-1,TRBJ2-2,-,TGCAGCGTTTCCGGGGCAGGGAAGAACACCGGGGAGCTGTTTTTT,CSVSGAGKNTGELFF
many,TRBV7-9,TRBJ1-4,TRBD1,TGTGCCAGCAGCCCCCGGGACAGGGGTAATGAAAAACTGTTTTTT,CASSPRDRGNEKLFF
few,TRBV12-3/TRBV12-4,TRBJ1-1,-,TGTGCCAGCAGTCACCAACAGAAAAACACTGAAGCTTTCTTT,CASSHQQKNTEAFF
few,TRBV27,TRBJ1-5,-,TGTGCCAGCAGTTTATATGCTATCGGGGTCGACAATCAGCCCCAGCATTTT,CASSLYAIGVDNQPQHF
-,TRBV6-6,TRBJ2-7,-,TGTGCCACTCGGGGAGTTGCCAGCTCCTACGAGCAGTACTTC,CATRGVASSYEQYF
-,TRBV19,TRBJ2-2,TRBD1,TGTGCCAGTAGTATTGGGGCAGGGGGAACCGGGGAGCTGTTTTTT,CASSIGAGGTGELFF
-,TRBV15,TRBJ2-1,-,TGTGCCACCAGCAGCTTGGGCAGGGTCATAAATGAGCAGTTCTTC,CATSSLGRVINEQFF
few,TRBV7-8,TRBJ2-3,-,TGTGCCAGCAGCAACCCGGGACGGCCGATTTCTAGCACAGATACGCAGTATTTT,CASSNPGRPISSTDTQYF
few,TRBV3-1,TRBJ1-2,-,TGTGCCAGCAGCCAAGAACAGGGCTATGGCTACACCTTC,CASSQEQGYGYTF
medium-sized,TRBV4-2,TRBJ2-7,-,TGTGCCAGCAGCCGAGGGGGACGGACCTACGAGCAGTACTTC,CASSRGGRTYEQYF